This TCR beta chain is drawn from a study of blood T cell repertoires in COVID-19. Membership in each cohort depended on participant-reported clinical history. After removal of 6 bases from V and 7 bases from J, the junction contained 2 bases not matched to a gene. The CDR3 extends over 12 amino acids. The authors' processing: Amplified reference gene primers provided the basis for estimating nucleated cell counts. Profiling relied on immunoSEQ multiplex PCR, and the TCRdb table lists in-frame clones only, not all of them. That table gives V, J and clone size, and the DNA gave D and trimming. This table holds 250,000 to 350,000 clones, 80% to 90% found once.

Material for sequencing was PBMCs or T cells enriched from blood (not recorded which). The chain is built from TRBV12-3 or TRBV12-4 and TRBJ1-4; 7 nucleotides line up with TRBD1. The receptor was derived from a woman aged 18-35 years who had recovered from COVID-19. CDR3 sequence (DNA): TGTGCCAGCAGAGGGGGCGGTGAAAAACTGTTTTTT. Amino acids: CASRGGGEKLFF.